This is a list of T cell receptor beta chains from one sample in a study of T cells in narcolepsy. Repertoires were generated with immunoSEQ multiplex PCR, while TCRdb's copy carries only in-frame clones and drops some. The table has roughly 40,000 clones, approximately 85% seen once. Sequencing used CD45RA- memory CD4+ T cells from PBMCs. The receptors come from a human donor with narcolepsy. Each CDR3 is given without its conserved first and last residue.

j_call: TRBJ2-3
v_call: TRBV4-3
cdr3_aa: ASSQDPSGLGTDTQY

j_call: TRBJ2-7
v_call: TRBV27
cdr3_aa: ASSRLGQAPNYEQY

j_call: TRBJ2-7
v_call: TRBV9
cdr3_aa: ASSPREGQGREQY

j_call: TRBJ2-3
v_call: TRBV5-8
cdr3_aa: ASSPTGTALTDTQY

j_call: TRBJ1-1
v_call: TRBV15
cdr3_aa: ATSREGSSEAF

j_call: TRBJ1-5
v_call: TRBV30
cdr3_aa: AWSVDRGHNQPQH

j_call: TRBJ1-1
v_call: TRBV10-2
cdr3_aa: ASIDRGRTEAF

j_call: TRBJ2-3
v_call: TRBV27
cdr3_aa: ASTRRRASGGPDTQY

j_call: TRBJ1-2
v_call: TRBV6-5
cdr3_aa: ASSYSASNYGYT

j_call: TRBJ2-2
v_call: TRBV6-1
cdr3_aa: VSSVRDRGLRTGELF

j_call: TRBJ1-6
v_call: TRBV27
cdr3_aa: ASSSDRGSSPLH

j_call: TRBJ1-2
v_call: TRBV19
cdr3_aa: ASRAGEVGYGYT

j_call: TRBJ1-2
v_call: TRBV2
cdr3_aa: ASSEGEGRGYT

j_call: TRBJ2-1
v_call: TRBV28
cdr3_aa: ASPYGQGSYNEQF

j_call: TRBJ2-2
v_call: TRBV15
cdr3_aa: ATSREVGRPGF

j_call: TRBJ2-4
v_call: TRBV11-2
cdr3_aa: ASSTRTGGLIQY

j_call: TRBJ1-2
v_call: TRBV7-2
cdr3_aa: ASSLGGSRAWWGGYT

j_call: TRBJ2-3
v_call: TRBV11-2
cdr3_aa: ASSLVYDTDTQY

j_call: TRBJ1-1
v_call: TRBV7-2
cdr3_aa: ASSRQGTAEAF

j_call: TRBJ2-1
v_call: TRBV19
cdr3_aa: ASSPGVSSYNEQF

j_call: TRBJ2-2
v_call: TRBV12-5
cdr3_aa: ASGGFSTGELF

j_call: TRBJ1-2
v_call: TRBV18
cdr3_aa: ASSPGQSYGYT

j_call: TRBJ1-5
v_call: TRBV27
cdr3_aa: ASSPLGNQPQH

j_call: TRBJ1-4
v_call: TRBV11-3
cdr3_aa: ASSLQGPQVAGLF

j_call: -
v_call: TRBV2
cdr3_aa: ASSEQTRGPSYEQY

j_call: TRBJ2-7
v_call: TRBV7-2
cdr3_aa: ASSFSGTGVREQY